This TCR beta chain was sequenced during a study of B cell selection in AIRE deficiency (dated by TCRdb to 2018 to 2020). Concerning the study at large: A comparison of TCRbeta repertoires of sorted blood CD4+ conventional T cells and regulatory T cells was made between AIRE-deficient patients and healthy controls. The TCR-sequenced cohort comprised about 5 AIRE-deficient APECED patients and about 5 healthy control donors.

The immunoSEQ platform was used for TCRbeta chain sequencing. In the source study's methods: About 11x10^4 distinct in-frame TCRbeta sequences from patients and 130,000 to 150,000 from healthy donors were obtained from pooled conventional T cell repertoires. Public Treg TCRbeta sequences were defined as those shared by two or more individuals and were then searched for in Tconv repertoires. Group differences were tested with Mann-Whitney U tests and Bonferroni-Dunn correction in GraphPad Prism 7.03. What TCRdb holds here is the immuneACCESS table cut down to in-frame rearrangements. Part of the clones is not present; checked against another copy, under half of the missing clones reflect an unresolved V gene, and the others are unexplained. The V and J calls and clone size come from that table; D and trimming were worked out from the DNA. In all, the sample holds about 23,000 clones, and around 97% of those were seen once. Clones ranked in the top ten supply about 0.19% of the sample.

As for this clone: There is no known antigen for this receptor. Nothing much larger sits one base from this clone, and base qualities are not available.

CDR1 and CDR2 are drawn from the germline V gene: SGHAT, FQNNGV. The junction shows trimming of 5 bases on V and 7 bases on J, plus 24 bases between the germline ends. The CDR3 runs 18 residues from the cysteine to the phenylalanine. Only the CDR3 DNA stays, 54 bases, in frame from base 1. Points the paper makes about the study in general: Shared Treg sequences had shorter CDR3s, which reflects a bias toward rearrangements containing few non-templated nucleotide insertions. About a third of the Treg TCRbeta sequences shared among healthy donors were found in patient Tconv cells, which suggests that Treg-biased clones were diverted into the Tconv compartment. Only TCRbeta chains were sequenced, and about 40% of the Treg sequences shared among healthy donors were also detected in healthy Tconv cells, possibly owing to differing TCRalpha chains. Among 3,500 to 4,000 shared Treg TCRbeta sequences, roughly 30% were shared exclusively by healthy donors and about 9.3% exclusively by patients, which suggests that Treg selection is less efficient in the absence of AIRE. Tconv and Treg cells from AIRE-deficient patients showed TCRBV gene usage, CDR3 length and TCR diversity similar to those of healthy donors.

Conventional CD4 T cells were sorted as CD4+CD127+ cells. The AIRE-deficient patients had APECED syndrome. A FACSAria flow cytometer was used to sort the Tconv and Treg cells intended for TCRbeta sequencing. The sorted cells were collected in 5-ml round-bottom polystyrene tubes, and the dry cell pellets were frozen at -80 degrees C prior to sequencing. Recombination connected TRBV11-2 to TRBJ1-6, with TRBD1 tentatively as D gene (5 bases match). Sequences were obtained from conventional CD4+ T cells sorted from PBMCs. The sequence derives from a human donor with AIRE deficiency. The DNA sequence is as follows: TGTGCCAGCAGCAGCTCTTCCCCGCCGGGACCGGGAAATTCACCCCTCCACTTT. It translates as CASSSSSPPGPGNSPLHF.